These T cell receptor beta chains were read from a single sample in a study of radiation and T cells in renal cell carcinoma. Using immunoSEQ multiplex PCR, the repertoire was profiled, and TCRdb retains in-frame clones only, with some absent. The sample shows about 120,000 clones, around 80% of them seen only once. Here the sequenced sample was blood, taken from a patient whose treatment included radiotherapy and nephrectomy. The origin of the receptors is a man aged 50 to 60 with renal cell carcinoma. The CDR3 runs from the conserved cysteine through the conserved F or W. A D gene is named only where the DNA matches it firmly. For some rows the clone size is stated as once, few or many, or as a class when expanded; others skip it.

clone_size j_call v_call cdr3_length d_call cdr3_aa cdr3_nt
once TRBJ2-1 TRBV28 16 TRBD2 CASSAHSGRGNNEQFF TGTGCCAGCAGTGCCCATAGCGGGAGGGGGAATAATGAGCAGTTCTTC
NA TRBJ1-2 TRBV30 14 TRBD1 CAWTGGQLVYGYTF TGTGCCTGGACAGGGGGCCAGCTAGTTTATGGCTACACCTTC
NA TRBJ2-7 TRBV4-1 16 TRBD1 CASGPRATGVSYEQYF TGCGCCAGCGGACCAAGGGCGACAGGGGTCTCCTACGAGCAGTACTTC
once TRBJ1-2 TRBV18 16 TRBD1 CASSPGTGSANYGYTF TGTGCCAGCTCACCCGGGACAGGGTCCGCAAACTATGGCTACACCTTC
NA TRBJ2-5 TRBV19 15 TRBD2 CASSVLAGLQETQYF TGTGCCAGTAGTGTTTTAGCGGGATTACAAGAGACCCAGTACTTC
NA TRBJ2-3 TRBV7-9 15 TRBD2 CASSPSGPSTDTQYF TGTGCCAGCAGCCCTAGCGGTCCTAGCACAGATACGCAGTATTTT
NA TRBJ1-4 TRBV7-2 15 NA CASSPQGLGNEKLFF TGTGCCAGCAGCCCCCAGGGCTTGGGTAATGAAAAACTGTTTTTT
NA TRBJ1-3 TRBV5-1 14 TRBD1 CASSFGTAGNTIYF TGCGCCAGCAGCTTCGGGACAGCTGGAAACACCATATATTTT
NA TRBJ2-7 TRBV30 14 NA CAWSRLGQVNEQYF TGTGCCTGGAGTCGCTTGGGTCAAGTAAACGAGCAGTACTTC
NA TRBJ1-1 TRBV6-6 14 TRBD1 CASRPDRGPTEAFF TGTGCCAGCAGACCCGACAGGGGACCTACTGAAGCTTTCTTT
NA TRBJ1-1 TRBV5-1 17 TRBD1 CATPWDRGLLNIPEAFF TGCGCCACCCCCTGGGACAGGGGGCTTCTGAATATACCTGAAGCTTTCTTT
NA TRBJ2-2 TRBV5-1 14 NA CASSWDRNTGELFF TGCGCCAGCAGCTGGGATAGAAACACCGGGGAGCTGTTTTTT
NA TRBJ2-2 TRBV5-1 15 NA CASSLLGRSTGELFF TGCGCCAGCAGCTTGTTGGGCCGTAGCACCGGGGAGCTGTTTTTT
NA TRBJ2-3 TRBV10-1 15 NA CASSDWGTGANTQYF TGCGCCAGCAGTGATTGGGGGACTGGCGCAAATACGCAGTATTTT
NA TRBJ2-1 TRBV11-3 12 NA CASSLGENEQFF TGTGCCAGCAGCTTGGGGGAAAATGAGCAGTTCTTC
NA TRBJ2-2 TRBV5-1 16 NA CASSPVGGRGAGELFF TGCGCCAGCAGCCCTGTCGGGGGGCGCGGGGCCGGGGAGCTGTTTTTT
NA TRBJ1-4 TRBV21-1 14 NA CASRVEQTNEKLFF TGTGCCAGCAGAGTCGAACAGACGAATGAAAAACTGTTTTTT
once TRBJ2-7 TRBV28 15 TRBD1 CASSTYRDRGYEQYF TGTGCCAGCAGCACATACCGGGACAGGGGTTACGAGCAGTACTTC
NA TRBJ1-5 TRBV27 14 NA CASRTGRGRQPQHF TGTGCCAGCCGTACGGGTCGGGGTCGCCAGCCCCAGCATTTT
NA TRBJ1-1 TRBV10-3 12 TRBD1 CAIAGGSTEAFF TGTGCCATCGCAGGGGGAAGCACTGAAGCTTTCTTT
NA TRBJ2-7 TRBV5-1 14 TRBD1 CASRRQGANHEQYF TGCGCCAGCAGAAGACAGGGAGCCAACCACGAGCAGTACTTC
NA TRBJ2-4 TRBV27 13 NA CASSLDPADIQYF TGTGCCAGCAGTTTAGACCCAGCGGACATTCAGTACTTC
NA TRBJ1-1 TRBV2 13 NA CASIASGYTEAFF TGTGCCAGCATTGCCTCGGGATACACTGAAGCTTTCTTT
NA TRBJ2-1 TRBV7-2 15 NA CASSLGGQRNNEQFF TGTGCCAGCAGCTTAGGTGGCCAGCGGAACAATGAGCAGTTCTTC
NA TRBJ2-2 TRBV19 14 TRBD2 CASRGLANTGELFF TGTGCCAGTAGGGGACTAGCGAACACCGGGGAGCTGTTTTTT
few TRBJ1-2 TRBV19 16 NA CASSQPGGPPNYGYTF TGTGCCAGTAGTCAACCGGGGGGGCCTCCTAACTATGGCTACACCTTC
NA TRBJ2-2 TRBV5-6 15 NA CASSLGTGNTGELFF TGTGCCAGCAGCTTGGGCACGGGAAACACCGGGGAGCTGTTTTTT
NA TRBJ2-1 TRBV2 16 NA CASSGGRLSSYNEQFF TGTGCCAGCAGCGGAGGACGGCTTAGCTCCTACAATGAGCAGTTCTTC
NA TRBJ2-7 TRBV5-1 13 NA CASSLPGTYEQYF TGCGCCAGCAGCTTGCCAGGAACCTACGAGCAGTACTTC
NA TRBJ2-7 TRBV6-1 15 NA CASSEGGELSYEQYF TGTGCCAGCAGTGAAGGGGGGGAACTCTCCTACGAGCAGTACTTC
NA TRBJ2-3 TRBV5-4 13 NA CASSVESTDTQYF TGTGCCAGCAGCGTGGAGTCAACAGATACGCAGTATTTT